Sequencing of this T cell receptor beta chain was carried out in a study of blood T cells in healthy people across ages. V was shortened by 5 bases and J by 7 bases, with 12 bases between the two germline ends. This CDR3 region has 13 residues. Using a J-beta primer mix together with a sample-barcoded 5' primer, a second PCR was run for about 6 to 11 cycles. From the 5' RACE reads, TCRdb called clonotypes with MiXCR, one entry per CDR3 protein. The sample has some 1 million distinct CDR3 sequences; 40% to 45% are singletons. The sequence derives from a woman aged 55-70 years in good health. Sequenced sample: blood. This sequence joins TRBV12-3 or TRBV12-4 and TRBJ1-3; D gene unclear. The CDR3, as DNA: TGTGCCAGCAGTCCAAGGAACGGCAACACCATATATTTT. As protein: CASSPRNGNTIYF.